This passage covers 24 T cell receptor beta chains from one sample sequenced in a study of tumor-infiltrating lymphocytes in primary liver carcinoma. A constant-region primer primed TCR beta cDNA synthesis from 400 to 550 ng of total RNA. ARM-PCR was slightly modified, and three nested multiplex PCR rounds with it gave rise to the TCR beta libraries. Use of TRBV1-TRBV30 forward primers with a C-beta reverse primer characterized the first two PCR rounds, which lasted about 9 cycles each. TCRdb re-called the multiplex PCR reads through MiXCR, storing one row per CDR3 protein. The sample holds 300,000 to 400,000 distinct CDR3 sequences, almost 65% seen once. The blood RNA (from unsorted whole blood) was obtained, and germline DNA was also extracted. Specimen: peripheral blood. All receptors come from a man in his forties with primary liver carcinoma and hepatitis B virus infection.

On this clonotype itself: Since a much larger clone is just one base distant, this may be a read error. As the CDR3 is not closed by the conserved phenylalanine or tryptophan, this likely results from a read error. V usage is TRBV12-3 or TRBV12-4 and J usage is TRBJ2-3; D not certain. V shed 10 bases and J shed 0 bases, with 11 bases lying between them. The CDR3 extends over 13 amino acids. The CDR3 bases are TGTGCCACCTCCACCATTAGCACAGATACGCAGTATCTT. Its protein product is CATSTISTDTQYL.

V and J are TRBV28 and TRBJ1-6, with 7 bases lining up with TRBD1. Losses at the gene ends were 5 bases for V and 11 bases for J; bases not matched to a gene: 9. Germline CDR1 reads MDHEN; CDR2 reads SYDVKM. The CDR3 contains 14 residues. The CDR3 here is CASSRSDRVAPLHF. CDR3 coding DNA: TGTGCCAGCAGTCGTTCCGACAGGGTCGCACCCCTCCACTTT.

The rearrangement uses TRBV5-1 and TRBJ2-2, with D unclear. CDR1 SGHRS and CDR2 YFSETQ come from the germline V gene. The CDR3 extends over 15 amino acids. Trimming left V 6 bases short and J 0 bases short, with 12 bases between. CDR3 in amino acids: CASNLWGSNTGELFF. The CDR3 bases are TGCGCCAGCAACCTGTGGGGATCGAACACCGGGGAGCTGTTTTTT.

Many counts were recorded for this clonotype. The CDR3 nucleotides read TGTGCCAGCAGCCTCGGTGGGAAAACCCAGTACTTC. Translation gives CASSLGGKTQYF. The chain combines TRBV13 with TRBJ2-5; D remains ambiguous. The CDR3 runs to 12 residues. The germline gives CDR1 PRHDT, CDR2 FYEKMQ (reference sequence). V lost 5 bases and J lost 8, with 12 bases in between.

This clonotype has at least ten counts. The J gene is TRBJ2-1, the V gene TRBV10-2; no reliable D call. Trimming took off 6 bases at V and 2 bases at J, with 14 bases between the two ends. This CDR3 comprises 15 residues. Germline V gene lookup returns CDR1 WSHSY and CDR2 SAAADI. In nucleotides, the CDR3 is TGCGCCAGCAGCCAACGCCTTACAGCCTACAATGAGCAGTTCTTC. Amino acids: CASSQRLTAYNEQFF.

The chain carries TRBV13 and TRBJ2-2; 8 nucleotides align to TRBD2. Looked up from germline, CDR1 is PRHDT and CDR2 is FYEKMQ (reference sequence). The CDR3 runs to 16 residues. J was trimmed by 9 bases and V by 6 bases; bases with no gene match: 15. The CDR3 region has the DNA TGTGCCAGCAGTCTCGGAGCGGGAGTTAGTACCAGGGAGCTGTTTTTT. Protein product: CASSLGAGVSTRELFF. The variable domain in full, completed from reference TRBV13 and TRBJ2-2, reads AAGVIQSPRHLIKEKRETATLKCYPIPRHDTVYWYQQGPGQDPQFLISFYEKMQSDKGSIPDRFSAQQFSDYHSELNMSSLELGDSALYFCASSLGAGVSTRELFFGEGSRLTVL.

V usage is TRBV24-1 and J usage is TRBJ2-5; the D gene is possibly TRBD2 (5 bases). CDR3 length: 13 amino acids. The germline CDR1 and CDR2 sequences are KGHDR and SFDVKD. V lost 4 bases and J lost 5, with 10 bases in between. This CDR3 is CATSEERWETQYF. The CDR3 DNA follows: TGTGCCACCAGTGAGGAGCGGTGGGAGACCCAGTACTTC.

For this clonotype: A single base separates this from a much larger clone, so it may be a read error. The chain has TRBV6-5 and TRBJ2-7; 10 bases align to TRBD2. The germline CDR1 and CDR2 sequences are MNHEY and SVGAGI. The CDR3 is made up of 15 amino acids. As DNA, the CDR3 is TGTGCCAGCAGAGGACTAGCGGAGAGCTCCTACGGGCAGTACTTC. Translation: CASRGLAESSYGQYF.

The V gene is TRBV30, the J gene TRBJ1-2; a possible D gene is TRBD1 (6 bases). The germline V gene has CDR1 GTSNPN and CDR2 SVGIG (reference sequence). V was clipped by 1 base and J by 6 bases, with 12 bases between them. The CDR3 runs 13 residues. The CDR3 DNA reads as TGTGCCTGGAGTGGCCGGGACAAGAATGGCTACACCTTC. This codes for CAWSGRDKNGYTF.

This chain links TRBV11-3 with TRBJ2-1; tentatively, D is TRBD1 (5 bases). CDR1 is SGHNT and CDR2 is YENEEA in the germline V gene. The CDR3 length is 15 residues. V was shortened by 10 bases and J by 7 bases, with 23 bases between the two germline ends. The CDR3 is CAISRGQAWSNEQFF. For the CDR3, the DNA is TGTGCCATCAGTCGTGGACAAGCGTGGTCAAATGAGCAGTTCTTC.

A word on this clonotype: One end of the junction is discordant with germline, which a read error may explain. The chain carries TRBV6-5 and TRBJ2-2, with 8 bases fitting TRBD1. The CDR3 is 16 amino acids. CDR1 and CDR2 from the germline V gene are MNHEY and SVGAGI. The CDR3 coding sequence is TGTGCCAGCAGTTACTCGCGGGACAGGTCCACCGTGGAGCTGTTTTTT. Translating it yields CASSYSRDRSTVELFF.

As to this clonotype: The CDR3 does not end in the conserved phenylalanine or tryptophan, so this is likely a read error. The J gene is TRBJ2-3, the V gene TRBV5-8; no definite D call. The length of the CDR3 is 12 residues. CDR1 and CDR2 (germline): SGHTS, YDEGEE. The V end lost 4 bases, the J end lost 1 base, and 4 bases lay between the germline ends. The CDR3 reads CASSPGTDTQYL. Here the CDR3 DNA reads TGTGCCAGCAGCCCCGGCACAGATACGCAGTATCTT.

This clonotype showed up many times. The chain recombines TRBV12-3 or TRBV12-4 with TRBJ2-7, with a possible D match to TRBD1 (5 bases). This CDR3 spans 13 amino acids. The germline V and J ends were trimmed by 3 bases and 3 bases, with 9 bases remaining between them. DNA of the CDR3: TGTGCCAGCAGTTTTCGGCAGGGCTACGAGCAGTACTTC. Its protein is CASSFRQGYEQYF.

Of note for this clonotype: This may arise from a read error, as a much more abundant clone is one base away. The conserved closing phenylalanine or tryptophan is absent in this CDR3, likely reflecting a read error. The chain links TRBV6-5 to TRBJ2-7; perhaps TRBD1 as D (5 bases). This CDR3 has 15 residues. The V and J ends lost 6 bases and 4 bases respectively, with 19 bases between them. Germline CDR1 reads MNHEY; CDR2 reads SVGAGI. As DNA, the CDR3 is TGTGCCAGCAGCCCCTCCCAGGGTTCTGGTTACGAGCAGTACTTA. It specifies CASSPSQGSGYEQYL.

This clonotype was seen only a few times. This chain connects TRBV5-1 to TRBJ1-1; TRBD1 matches 9 bases. The trim removed 5 bases at V and 1 base at J, leaving 6 bases unmatched. CDR1 SGHRS and CDR2 YFSETQ come from the germline V gene. The CDR3 consists of 15 residues. CDR3 nucleotides: TGCGCCAGCAGACAGGGGGCCGGGGCGAACACTGAAGCTTTCTTT. Amino acid sequence: CASRQGAGANTEAFF.

This chain uses TRBV6-5 with TRBJ2-7; no reliable D call. This CDR3 is built from 13 residues. Trimming took 0 bases from V and 7 from J, leaving 10 bases between them. Germline-derived CDR1 and CDR2 are MNHEY and SVGAGI. CDR3: CASSYSDVAEQYF. The CDR3 bases are TGTGCCAGCAGTTACTCGGATGTTGCGGAGCAGTACTTC.

This clonotype was observed once. The rearrangement joins TRBV7-8 to TRBJ2-7, with 8 bases that match TRBD1. The trim removed 5 bases at V and 2 bases at J, leaving 5 bases unmatched. Germline V gene data show CDR1 as SGHVS and CDR2 as FQNEAQ. CDR3 length: 14 residues. The CDR3 DNA sequence: TGTGCCAGCAGCCGGACAGGGAATGCCTACGAGCAGTACTTC. Protein: CASSRTGNAYEQYF.

Many counts were recorded for this clonotype. The chain links TRBV5-1 to TRBJ2-1, with 8 bases aligning to TRBD1. CDR1 and CDR2 (germline): SGHRS, YFSETQ. Trimming at V came to 2 bases and at J to 6 bases, leaving 4 bases not matched to a gene. This CDR3 region has 14 residues. CDR3 sequence reads: CASSFQGAGNEQFF. DNA of the CDR3: TGCGCCAGCAGCTTCCAGGGGGCCGGCAATGAGCAGTTCTTC.

The V and J genes are TRBV28 and TRBJ2-7; 7 nucleotides align to TRBD1. CDR3 length equals 14 residues. Germline values: CDR1 MDHEN, CDR2 SYDVKM. V gave up 2 bases and J gave up 2 bases; unmatched junction bases: 3. CDR3 protein: CASSLVGQPYEQYF. In DNA, the CDR3 is TGTGCCAGCAGTTTAGTGGGACAGCCCTACGAGCAGTACTTC.

On this clonotype: A read error may be the cause here, since a much bigger clone is one base away. As DNA, the CDR3 is TGTGCCAGCAGTTGGATAGGGTGTAATTCACCCCTCCACTTT. Its translation is CASSWIGCNSPLHF. The chain joins TRBV12-3 or TRBV12-4 to TRBJ1-6, with D uncertain. V lost 4 bases, J lost 6 bases, and 10 bases lay in between. There are 14 residues in the CDR3.

Comments on this clonotype: A much larger clone differs by one base, so this may be a read error. The V and J genes are TRBV10-3 and TRBJ1-5; D ambiguous. Germline V gene sequence: CDR1 ENHRY, CDR2 SYGVKD. The CDR3 is 12 residues long. The ends were cut back, 10 bases at V and 8 bases at J, with 15 bases in the middle. The CDR3 DNA reads TGTGCCACCAGACGGGCGGGTGAGCCCCAGCATTTT. This encodes CATRRAGEPQHF.

V usage is TRBV5-6 and J usage is TRBJ2-7, with D unclear. The CDR3 totals 13 residues. V dropped 1 base and J dropped 3 bases, with 8 bases sitting between them. Germline V gives CDR1 SGHDT, CDR2 YYEEEE. The CDR3 protein is CASSLQVFYEQYF. In nucleotides, the CDR3 is TGTGCCAGCAGCTTGCAGGTGTTCTACGAGCAGTACTTC.

CDR3 in amino acids: CASRFGTSGQRGTDTQYF. DNA for the CDR3: TGTGCCAGCAGGTTCGGGACTAGCGGGCAGAGGGGCACAGATACGCAGTATTTT. The chain combines TRBV6-1 with TRBJ2-3; 12 bases are a match to TRBD2. In germline, CDR1 is MNHNS, CDR2 SASEGT. Trimming at V came to 6 bases and at J to 1 base, leaving 11 bases not matched to a gene. The CDR3 has 18 amino acids.

This clonotype occurred a few times. This rearrangement joins TRBV7-2 to TRBJ1-2; 8 bases align to TRBD1. Germline CDR1 reads SGHTA; CDR2 reads FQGNSA. This CDR3 is 16 amino acids long. The junction had 7 bases not matched to a gene; V was cut back by 2 bases and J by 2 bases. The CDR3 region has the DNA TGTGCCAGCAGCTTAATGGCAGGGGGCCTGAACTATGGCTACACCTTC. This translates into CASSLMAGGLNYGYTF.